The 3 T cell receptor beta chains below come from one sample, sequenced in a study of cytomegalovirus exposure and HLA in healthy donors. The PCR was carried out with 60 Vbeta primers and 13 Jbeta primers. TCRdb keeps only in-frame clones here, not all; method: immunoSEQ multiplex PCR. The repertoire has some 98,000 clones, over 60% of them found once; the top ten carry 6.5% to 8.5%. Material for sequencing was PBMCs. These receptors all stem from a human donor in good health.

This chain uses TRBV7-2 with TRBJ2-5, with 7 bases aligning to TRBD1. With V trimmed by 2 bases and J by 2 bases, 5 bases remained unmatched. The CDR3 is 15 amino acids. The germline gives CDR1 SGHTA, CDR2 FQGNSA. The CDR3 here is CASSLSGGVQETQYF. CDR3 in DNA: TGTGCCAGCAGCTTATCAGGGGGAGTTCAAGAGACCCAGTACTTC.

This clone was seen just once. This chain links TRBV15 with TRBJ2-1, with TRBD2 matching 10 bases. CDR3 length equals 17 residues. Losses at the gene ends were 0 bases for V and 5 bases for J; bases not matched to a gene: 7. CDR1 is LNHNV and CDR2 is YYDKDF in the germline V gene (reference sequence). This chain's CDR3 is CATSRDRPSGSHNEQFF. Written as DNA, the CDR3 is TGTGCCACCAGCAGAGATAGGCCTAGCGGGAGCCACAATGAGCAGTTCTTC.

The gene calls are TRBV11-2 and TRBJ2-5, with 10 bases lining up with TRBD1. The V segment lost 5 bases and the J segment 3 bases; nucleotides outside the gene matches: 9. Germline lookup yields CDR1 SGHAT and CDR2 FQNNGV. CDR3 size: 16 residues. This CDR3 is CASSRTGTGEEETQYF. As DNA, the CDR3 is TGTGCCAGCAGCCGTACCGGGACAGGGGAGGAAGAGACCCAGTACTTC.